This record concerns one T cell receptor (beta chain) sequence. Its antigen target is currently unknown. The input lacks base qualities; no much larger clone sits a single base away. Via the germline V gene, CDR1 is MNHEY and CDR2 SVGAGI. From its cysteine to its phenylalanine, the CDR3 spans 16 amino acids. The only DNA kept is the CDR3, 48 bases in frame from the first base. V and J lose 2 bases and 0 bases, and a span of 12 bases separates them. This entry belongs to a study of radiation and T cells in renal cell carcinoma (dated by TCRdb to 2020 to 2022). Describing the broader study: The samples were obtained from a clinical trial, where primary renal cell carcinomas were treated with 15 Gy stereotactic body radiation therapy and then removed by nephrectomy 4 weeks afterward. In total, 50 or so samples underwent TCR beta sequencing: 25 or so tumors plus 27 peripheral blood samples. In the 53 samples combined, some 4,100,000 unique CDR3 nucleotide sequences were found, encoding some 2,500,000 unique CDR3 amino acid sequences.

The research as a whole found: Top tumor clonotypes rose in blood from baseline to 2 weeks post-radiation, then contracted by 4 weeks, suggesting transient expansion of tumor-resident clones. No pretreatment tumor biopsies were available, so the baseline intratumoral presence of clonotypes could not be determined. Tracking of blood repertoire dynamics stopped at roughly 29 days after treatment, with no follow-up past that point. With a single-armed trial design, the study had no way to address how radiation dose or scheduling affects the TCR repertoire.

The time point label for this specimen denotes: baseline pretreatment blood. The intended sense of this specimen's treatment or condition label: 15 Gy SBRT to primary tumor, nephrectomy 4 weeks later. Serial peripheral blood from radiation-treated patients was sampled at baseline, 2 weeks and 4 weeks after SBRT to track tumor-enriched clonotypes. Every patient had renal cell carcinoma of clear cell pathology. The QIAamp DNA Blood Mini Kit (Qiagen) was used to prepare genomic DNA for TCR sequencing. The analyses included only samples that passed all quality control checks. The immunoSEQ kit was used, according to the manufacturer's recommendations, to generate TCR beta libraries from genomic DNA. To prepare libraries, a first multiplex PCR with proprietary primers was run, followed by a second PCR that added unique barcodes, and a bead cleanup was done after each round. Each sample batch included a kit-provided positive control reaction and a negative control reaction. The final libraries were assessed on an Agilent 4200 TapeStation D1000 ScreenTape, pooled by volume, and quantified by qPCR. Sequencing was performed on an Illumina NextSeq500 with a MidOutput 150-cycle cartridge, and 156 Read1 and 15 Index1 cycles were run with kit custom primers. The pooled library was loaded at 0.8 to 1 pM with an approximately 21% PhiX control spike-in. The authors' pipeline ran thus. The vendor-processed data were analyzed in R, and a clonotype was defined as all T cells that share the same CDR3 nucleotide sequence. In the clone abundance analyses, frequencies were normalized to the 10,000 most abundant clones in each sample. Public T cell clones, which averaged fewer than five per sample, were removed prior to analysis. Tumor-enriched and baseline blood-enriched clonotypes were defined by at least a 32-fold difference in abundance between compartments. A beta-binomial differential abundance model was used to identify clonotypes that were expanded or contracted between blood time points. Similarity between tumor and blood repertoires was quantified using the Baroni-Urbani and Buser coefficient, and groups were compared with two-tailed Wilcoxon tests in R. The source is immuneACCESS, and TCRdb retained only in-frame sequences with V and J called. Part of the clones is not carried over; for the studies checked, unresolved V genes explain less than half of this, and the remainder is unexplained. V, J and clone size were drawn from that table, and D and trimming were deduced from the DNA. In all, the sample holds approximately 110,000 clones, and about four fifths of those were seen once. The ten largest make up about 3% of the sample.

This sequence originates from a woman aged 55-70 years with renal cell carcinoma. This specimen consisted of blood, obtained from a patient whose treatment included radiotherapy and nephrectomy. The V and J genes are TRBV6-5 and TRBJ2-3; matching of 6 bases hints at TRBD2 as the D gene. The CDR3 in this case is CASSYTSGPSTDTQYF. The base sequence is TGTGCCAGCAGTTACACCAGCGGGCCCAGCACAGATACGCAGTATTTT.